The 10 T cell receptor beta chains below were found in one sample sequenced in a study of cytomegalovirus exposure and HLA in healthy donors. A multiplex PCR was run with 60 Vbeta primers and 13 Jbeta primers. The method was immunoSEQ multiplex PCR; TCRdb's version includes in-frame clones alone and lacks a portion of them. Of around 220,000 clones in the sample, about 80% are singletons; the top ten hold roughly 1.9%. What was sequenced was PBMCs. The receptors derive from a man younger than 35 in good health and CMV-seronegative.

The V and J genes are TRBV7-9 and TRBJ1-6; tentative D call: TRBD1 (6 bases). The germline V and J ends were trimmed by 5 bases and 7 bases, with 12 bases remaining between them. Looked up from germline, CDR1 is SEHNR and CDR2 is FQNEAQ (reference sequence). The CDR3 has 14 amino acids. Here the CDR3 reads CASSPGAINSPLHF. Here the CDR3 DNA reads TGTGCCAGCAGCCCAGGGGCCATAAATTCACCCCTCCACTTT.

J is TRBJ2-3 and V is TRBV6-6; TRBD2 is a possible D gene (6 bases). Germline CDR1 MNHNY, CDR2 SVGAGI (reference sequence). Trimming cost V 6 bases and J 1 base, with 11 bases left between them. The CDR3 length is 14 residues. The CDR3 DNA sequence: TGTGCCAGCAGCCAAGCGGGTCGCACAGATACGCAGTATTTT. Its protein is CASSQAGRTDTQYF.

The rearrangement links TRBV2 to TRBJ2-7; D might be TRBD2 (6 bases). CDR1 SNHLY and CDR2 FYNNEI come from the germline V gene. This CDR3 spans 13 amino acids. Trimming stripped 5 bases from V and 3 bases from J, with 11 bases between. CDR3 DNA: TGTGCCAGCAGTTGGAGGGGCAACTACGAGCAGTACTTC. The encoded protein is CASSWRGNYEQYF.

The rearrangement uses TRBV5-8 and TRBJ1-5; TRBD1 matches at 10 bases. The length of the CDR3 is 16 residues. The trim removed 4 bases at V and 6 bases at J, leaving 10 bases unmatched. Germline lookup yields CDR1 SGHTS and CDR2 YDEGEE. The CDR3 sequence is CASSGDRGRYAQPQHF. CDR3 DNA sequence: TGTGCCAGCAGCGGGGACAGGGGAAGGTATGCTCAGCCCCAGCATTTT.

J is TRBJ2-7 and V is TRBV6-1, with D perhaps matching TRBD2 (5 bases). Trimming cost V 8 bases and J 2 bases, with 10 bases left between them. CDR3 length: 12 residues. In germline, CDR1 is MNHNS, CDR2 SASEGT. Here the CDR3 DNA reads TGTGCCAGCCACATGAGGGCCTACGAGCAGTACTTC. This codes for CASHMRAYEQYF.

This chain uses TRBV7-3 with TRBJ2-3; 9 nucleotides match TRBD2. CDR1 is SGHTA, CDR2 FQGTGA, per germline. CDR3 size: 15 residues. The V segment lost 2 bases and the J segment 5 bases; nucleotides outside the gene matches: 5. The CDR3 loop is CASSLERGAVDTQYF. CDR3 nucleotides: TGTGCCAGCAGCTTAGAGCGGGGGGCTGTAGATACGCAGTATTTT.

This rearrangement joins TRBV7-2 to TRBJ2-7, with a tentative D call TRBD1 (5 bases). The germline V gene encodes CDR1 SGHTA and CDR2 FQGNSA. Trimming left V 5 bases short and J 6 bases short, with 17 bases between. This CDR3 spans 14 amino acids. CDR3 nucleotide sequence: TGTGCCAGCAGCATAATCCAGGTCACAGGCGAGCAGTACTTC. This codes for CASSIIQVTGEQYF. Using reference TRBV7-2 and TRBJ2-7 for the parts outside the CDR3, the full variable domain is GAGVSQSPSNKVTEKGKDVELRCDPISGHTALYWYRQSLGQGLEFLIYFQGNSAPDKSGLPSDRFSAERTGGSVSTLTIQRTQQEDSAVYLCASSIIQVTGEQYFGPGTRLTVT.

The gene calls are TRBV19 and TRBJ1-4; TRBD1 agrees at 7 bases. Germline V gene data show CDR1 as LNHDA and CDR2 as SQIVND (reference sequence). The CDR3 runs to 15 residues. V lost 3 bases to trimming and J lost 3 bases; unmatched junction nucleotides: 4. As DNA, the CDR3 is TGTGCCAGTAGTATGCAGGGGGGAGCTAATGAAAAACTGTTTTTT. Its protein product is CASSMQGGANEKLFF.

The chain carries TRBV5-1 and TRBJ2-7, with TRBD2 as a possible D gene (7 bases). This CDR3 is built from 16 residues. V shed 0 bases and J shed 4 bases, with 17 bases lying between them. CDR1 is SGHRS and CDR2 is YFSETQ in the germline V gene. The CDR3 DNA reads TGCGCCAGCAGCTTGGCCTGGGGGGGCGACGAATACGAGCAGTACTTC. Translating it yields CASSLAWGGDEYEQYF. Using reference TRBV5-1 and TRBJ2-7 for the parts outside the CDR3, the full variable domain is KAGVTQTPRYLIKTRGQQVTLSCSPISGHRSVSWYQQTPGQGLQFLFEYFSETQRNKGNFPGRFSGRQFSNSRSEMNVSTLELGDSALYLCASSLAWGGDEYEQYFGPGTRLTVT.

The chain links TRBV7-9 to TRBJ2-7; TRBD1 matches at 7 bases. The CDR3 has 17 amino acids. With 4 bases clipped from V and 4 bases from J, the junction kept 16 bases outside the gene matches. The germline V gene encodes CDR1 SEHNR and CDR2 FQNEAQ (reference sequence). CDR3 nucleotide sequence: TGTGCCAGCAGCTCCCGGGACAGAAGGGGAGTTACTTACGAGCAGTACTTC. Translating it yields CASSSRDRRGVTYEQYF.